What follows are 29 T cell receptor beta chains derived from one specimen sequenced in a study of CD8 T cell repertoires and HIV-1 epitope variants. Sequencing was performed with immunoSEQ multiplex PCR; in TCRdb, only in-frame clones are kept and a portion is missing. The sample holds thousands of clones, 50% to 80% seen once. Antigen specificity for these receptors is unknown. Sample: cultured CD8+ T cells derived from PBMCs. Receptors were obtained from a male donor with HIV.

This CDR3 reads CASSLGPGNEQFF. The CDR3 DNA sequence: TGTGCCAGCAGCTTAGGGCCGGGGAATGAGCAGTTCTTC. The chain combines TRBV7-9 with TRBJ2-1, with D possibly matching TRBD2 (5 bases). The V end was cut by 1 base, the J end by 7 bases, with 8 bases between. The CDR3 length is 13 residues. In germline, CDR1 is SEHNR, CDR2 FQNEAQ (reference sequence).

This clone was recorded only once. The chain uses TRBV19 and TRBJ2-3, with 10 bases lining up with TRBD2. CDR1 and CDR2 from the germline V gene are LNHDA and SQIVND (reference sequence). V trimming: 6 bases; J trimming: 0 bases; junction bases outside the gene matches: 12. The CDR3 sequence is 18 residues long. The CDR3 sequence: CASRGSGGLLPSTDTQYF. Written as DNA, the CDR3 is TGTGCCAGTAGAGGTAGCGGGGGGCTTTTACCTAGCACAGATACGCAGTATTTT. The entire variable domain, with the rest obtained from reference TRBV19 and TRBJ2-3, is as follows: DGGITQSPKYLFRKEGQNVTLSCEQNLNHDAMYWYRQDPGQGLRLIYYSQIVNDFQKGDIAEGYSVSREKKESFPLTVTSAQKNPTAFYLCASRGSGGLLPSTDTQYFGPGTRLTVL.

The chain joins TRBV5-4 to TRBJ2-7; TRBD1 aligns across 7 bases. The CDR3 length is 14 residues. Germline CDR1 reads SGHNT; CDR2 reads YYREEE (reference sequence). After removal of 4 bases from V and 6 bases from J, the junction contained 10 bases not matched to a gene. The CDR3 region is CASSRDRDLGEQYF. For the CDR3, the DNA is TGTGCCAGCAGCCGTGACAGGGATCTCGGCGAGCAGTACTTC.

By its share, this clone is medium-sized. V usage is TRBV4-3 and J usage is TRBJ1-2, with D hard to call. There are 16 residues in the CDR3. V was pared by 0 bases and J by 3 bases, with 14 bases between. CDR1 is LGHNA, CDR2 YSLEER, per germline. CDR3 in DNA: TGCGCCAGCAGCCAAGATCCCCCAGACTTGGACTATGGCTACACCTTC. Translation: CASSQDPPDLDYGYTF.

The V and J genes are TRBV5-6 and TRBJ1-1; unclear D gene. Germline CDR1 reads SGHDT; CDR2 reads YYEEEE. This CDR3 region has 11 residues. The ends were cut back, 4 bases at V and 11 bases at J, with 12 bases in the middle. The CDR3, as DNA: TGTGCCAGCAGCGCCGGGCCATTTGCTTTCTTT. This sequence encodes CASSAGPFAFF.

The gene calls are TRBV5-1 and TRBJ1-1; D ambiguous. V was trimmed by 4 bases and J by 0 bases, leaving 10 bases between them. CDR1 SGHRS and CDR2 YFSETQ come from the germline V gene. The CDR3 consists of 14 residues. CDR3 DNA sequence: TGCGCCAGCAGCCCGGACGGACTGAACACTGAAGCTTTCTTT. Translated, it gives CASSPDGLNTEAFF.

The V and J genes are TRBV27 and TRBJ2-7; the D is unclear. CDR1 MNHEY and CDR2 SMNVEV come from the germline V gene (reference sequence). With 6 bases removed from V and 1 base from J, the gap between germline ends came to 19 bases. The CDR3 loop spans 16 amino acids. The CDR3 DNA reads TGTGCCAGCAGCCCGGGCCGGTTTGCGGATTCCTACGAGCAGTACTTC. Residues: CASSPGRFADSYEQYF.

This clone was observed once. The V call is TRBV11-2, the J call TRBJ2-7, with TRBD2 matching over 7 bases. V lost 5 bases to trimming and J lost 0 bases; unmatched junction nucleotides: 16. Germline V gene sequence: CDR1 SGHAT, CDR2 FQNNGV. CDR3 length equals 18 residues. This CDR3 reads CASSPTVTGGPNSYEQYF. DNA for the CDR3: TGTGCCAGCAGCCCTACGGTAACGGGAGGCCCGAACTCCTACGAGCAGTACTTC.

In this sample, this clone turned up a few times. This chain uses TRBV6-4 with TRBJ2-3; 7 nucleotides line up with TRBD1. Trimming took 3 bases from V and 4 from J; bases not matched to a gene: 4. The CDR3 totals 14 residues. Germline V CDR1 and CDR2: MRHNA, SNTAGT. The CDR3 sequence is CASSEEGAADTQYF. CDR3 DNA sequence: TGTGCCAGCAGTGAAGAGGGGGCGGCAGATACGCAGTATTTT.

This chain links TRBV7-2 with TRBJ2-3; the D is unclear. Trimming pared 4 bases from V and 3 bases from J, leaving 11 bases between. Germline CDR1 and CDR2: SGHTA and FQGNSA. The CDR3 runs to 14 residues. Here the CDR3 DNA reads TGTGCCAGCAGCTCCGTACTGGCGACAGATACGCAGTATTTT. Its translation: CASSSVLATDTQYF.

This chain connects TRBV28 to TRBJ1-1; a weak D match, TRBD1 (6 bases). Germline CDR1 is MDHEN and CDR2 is SYDVKM. V was cut by 3 bases and J by 3 bases, with 11 bases left in between. The CDR3 spans 14 residues. CDR3 sequence: CASSFLAGDTEAFF. CDR3 in DNA: TGTGCCAGCAGTTTTCTAGCAGGGGACACTGAAGCTTTCTTT.

The chain uses TRBV9 and TRBJ1-3; D not certain. CDR1 SGDLS and CDR2 YYNGEE come from the germline V gene. V was cut by 1 base and J by 0 bases, with 11 bases left in between. The CDR3 runs to 16 residues. This CDR3 is CASSVMGGNSGNTIYF. In nucleotides, the CDR3 is TGTGCCAGCAGCGTAATGGGAGGGAACTCTGGAAACACCATATATTTT.

The chain carries TRBV6-6 and TRBJ1-1; 7 bases agree with TRBD1. V lost 6 bases, J lost 2 bases, and 6 bases stayed unmatched. The germline gives CDR1 MNHNY, CDR2 SVGAGI (reference sequence). The CDR3 contains 14 residues. CDR3 DNA: TGTGCCAGCAGGCCGGGACAGCGCAACACTGAAGCTTTCTTT. It is translated as CASRPGQRNTEAFF.

This chain uses TRBV6-6 with TRBJ2-7; 7 nucleotides match TRBD2. Germline V gene sequence: CDR1 MNHNY, CDR2 SVGAGI (reference sequence). Trimming removed 2 bases from V and 2 bases from J; junction bases left unmatched: 6. This CDR3 comprises 15 residues. CDR3 protein: CASSYGAGTTYEQYF. DNA of the CDR3: TGTGCCAGCAGTTACGGGGCGGGGACTACCTACGAGCAGTACTTC.

J is TRBJ1-6 and V is TRBV5-5, with D possibly being TRBD1 (6 bases). This CDR3 region has 14 residues. Per germline, CDR1 SGHKS and CDR2 YYEKEE (reference sequence). The V end lost 4 bases, the J end lost 7 bases, and 12 bases lay between the germline ends. The CDR3 DNA reads as TGTGCCAGCAGCCACAGGGAGGCCAATTCACCCCTCCACTTT. Amino acids: CASSHREANSPLHF.

The chain recombines TRBV6-6 with TRBJ1-2; TRBD1 aligns across 8 bases. The CDR3 spans 16 residues. The germline V gene encodes CDR1 MNHNY and CDR2 SVGAGI (reference sequence). V shed 0 bases and J 6 bases; nucleotides not matched to a gene: 9. The CDR3 loop is CASSYSLPGGADGYTF. CDR3 nucleotides: TGTGCCAGCAGTTACTCCTTGCCAGGGGGCGCGGATGGCTACACCTTC.

V gene TRBV4-1 combines with J gene TRBJ2-7; D is ambiguous. Germline values: CDR1 MGHRA, CDR2 YSYEKL. V shed 4 bases and J shed 3 bases, with 10 bases lying between them. The CDR3 is 13 residues long. For the CDR3, the DNA is TGCGCCAGCAGCCGTATACTCGACTACGAGCAGTACTTC. Its translation is CASSRILDYEQYF.

Turning to this clone: An end of the junction differs from the germline gene, which may be a read error. J is TRBJ2-1 and V is TRBV4-1; D unclear. Germline CDR1 reads MGHRA; CDR2 reads YSYEKL. There are 10 residues in the CDR3. The CDR3 sequence is CASSGNEQFF. As DNA, the CDR3 is TGTGCCAGCTCGGGTAATGAGCAGTTCTTC.

The CDR3 nucleotides read TGTGCCAGCAGTTTATTTACGGGAACCTCACCCCTCCACTTT. Its protein is CASSLFTGTSPLHF. The chain employs TRBV28 and TRBJ1-6, with D unclear. The CDR3 covers 14 residues. Trimming pared 1 base from V and 10 bases from J, leaving 11 bases between. CDR1 is MDHEN, CDR2 SYDVKM, per germline.

The rearrangement uses TRBV28 and TRBJ2-3; TRBD1 aligns across 7 bases. The CDR3 extends over 16 amino acids. J gave up 3 bases and V 2 bases, and 8 bases lay outside the gene matches. Germline CDR1 MDHEN, CDR2 SYDVKM. CDR3 DNA: TGTGCCAGCAGTTTAACTATGCAGGGGGTTACAGATACGCAGTATTTT. Its protein product is CASSLTMQGVTDTQYF.

CDR3 amino acids: CASSEATAYEQYF. CDR3 coding DNA: TGTGCCAGCAGTGAAGCGACCGCATACGAGCAGTACTTC. The chain carries TRBV6-1 and TRBJ2-7; D is ambiguous. V shed 0 bases and J shed 4 bases, with 7 bases lying between them. The germline gives CDR1 MNHNS, CDR2 SASEGT. This CDR3 contains 13 residues.

The chain recombines TRBV19 with TRBJ2-3; TRBD2 matches at 10 bases. The J segment lost 3 bases and the V segment lost 3 bases, leaving 9 bases of the junction unmatched. The CDR3 contains 17 residues. Germline V gene data show CDR1 as LNHDA and CDR2 as SQIVND (reference sequence). The CDR3, as DNA: TGTGCCAGTAGTATTGGGCTAGCGGGGGCCCTTACAGATACGCAGTATTTT. Protein product: CASSIGLAGALTDTQYF.

This sequence joins TRBV5-1 and TRBJ1-1, with D unresolved. Trimming pared 0 bases from V and 4 bases from J, leaving 10 bases between. The CDR3 loop spans 14 amino acids. Germline-derived CDR1 and CDR2 are SGHRS and YFSETQ. The CDR3 region has the DNA TGCGCCAGCAGCTTGGCCCCCATCCCCACTGAAGCTTTCTTT. Translating gives CASSLAPIPTEAFF.

The CDR3 bases are TGTGCCAGCAGCTACTTCTTAGCGGGTCACTCCTACGAGCAGTACTTC. It yields the protein CASSYFLAGHSYEQYF. The chain carries TRBV5-8 and TRBJ2-7, with 7 bases matching TRBD2. Germline V gene data show CDR1 as SGHTS and CDR2 as YDEGEE. The CDR3 has 16 residues. The V segment lost 3 bases and the J segment 0 bases; nucleotides outside the gene matches: 9.

This clone was seen a handful of times. The chain combines TRBV10-3 with TRBJ1-1; perhaps TRBD1 as D (5 bases). From germline, CDR1 is ENHRY and CDR2 SYGVKD. The CDR3 sequence is 13 residues long. V was cut by 2 bases and J by 8 bases, with 12 bases left in between. The CDR3 DNA is TGTGCCATCAGTGAGGGAGGGACCGCCGAAGCTTTCTTT. It is translated as CAISEGGTAEAFF.

The V and J genes are TRBV7-6 and TRBJ2-7, with D uncertain. The V gene lost 4 bases and the J gene lost 2 bases, with 9 bases spanning the gap. Germline CDR1 and CDR2: SGHVS and FNYEAQ. The CDR3 covers 13 residues. The CDR3 bases are TGTGCCAGCAGCTCTAGACGGACCTACGAGCAGTACTTC. This codes for CASSSRRTYEQYF.

This CDR3 is CASSSDGQSRTGELFF. Written as DNA, the CDR3 is TGCGCCAGCAGCTCGGACGGACAGTCAAGAACCGGGGAGCTGTTTTTT. The chain uses TRBV5-1 and TRBJ2-2; a weak D match, TRBD1 (6 bases). V lost 3 bases and J 5 bases, leaving 17 bases between the germline ends. The CDR3 covers 16 residues. Germline V gene sequence: CDR1 SGHRS, CDR2 YFSETQ.

The chain recombines TRBV27 with TRBJ2-1; TRBD2 matches at 11 bases. Germline loops: CDR1 MNHEY, CDR2 SMNVEV (reference sequence). With 5 bases clipped from V and 2 bases from J, the junction kept 5 bases outside the gene matches. The CDR3 covers 16 residues. In nucleotides, the CDR3 is TGTGCCAGCAGTAGCACTAGCGGGAGTCCCTACAATGAGCAGTTCTTC. Translated, it gives CASSSTSGSPYNEQFF.

J is TRBJ1-4 and V is TRBV27; D unresolved. Germline lookup yields CDR1 MNHEY and CDR2 SMNVEV (reference sequence). With 4 bases removed from V and 0 bases from J, the gap between germline ends came to 9 bases. There are 15 residues in the CDR3. The CDR3 loop reads CASSSQLATNEKLFF. CDR3 bases: TGTGCCAGCAGTTCACAACTGGCAACTAATGAAAAACTGTTTTTT.